This record looks at one TCR beta chain sequence and its context. Its antigen has not been determined. One base away there is no much larger clone; base qualities are not given. TCRbeta CDR3 regions were amplified from genomic DNA by means of the immunoSEQ Assay, a bias-controlled multiplex PCR. The original pipeline was this. Nucleated cell counts per sample were estimated from amplification of reference gene primers within the assay. To quantify the absolute abundance of each unique TCRbeta CDR3 rearrangement, sequence reads were collapsed and filtered. Productive Simpson clonality was computed per sample as the square root of Simpson's diversity index over productive rearrangements. TCRdb took over this immuneACCESS table, retaining in-frame rearrangements with V and J assigned. Such tables are incomplete; in checked studies, under half of the missing clones stem from an unresolved V gene, and the remainder is unexplained. For V, J and clone size, that table is used; D and trimming come from the DNA. Recorded for this sample are about 120,000 clones; 90% of them occurred a single time. 3% to 4% of the sample comes from the top ten.

This specimen comes from a study of blood T cell repertoires in COVID-19 (dated by TCRdb to the early 2020s). Study-wide context: The collaborator samples originated in the United States, Italy and Spain and spanned the acute and convalescent phases of COVID-19. The prospective study material was composed of cDNA or gDNA derived from T cells, B-cell-depleted T cells, or PBMCs. Where available, HLA class I and class II types were obtained from metadata supplied by the sample provider rather than from assay-based typing. Deeply sampled blood TCRbeta repertoires from subjects exposed to, actively infected with, or recovered from COVID-19 were included in the dataset. Sample metadata almost always included a de-identified subject ID, COVID-19 status, age in years and sex. The repertoires were released in a freely available public database intended as a resource for research on the immune response to SARS-CoV-2. The samples were drawn from two sources: the first 160 participants of the ongoing ImmuneRACE study, and fewer than 1,500 subjects contributed by 6 global collaborators.

The trim is 5 bases for V and 5 bases for J, with a gap of 18 bases between the germline ends. CDR1 is given as MNHEY and CDR2 as SVGAGI, both from the germline V gene. Its CDR3 holds 15 amino acids, cysteine through phenylalanine. Only the CDR3 portion is preserved as DNA: 45 bases, with reading frame beginning at the first base. Whole blood was collected in K2EDTA tubes by collaborating institutions according to the institutions' own protocols. For TCRbeta analysis, collaborators shipped samples in one of three forms: frozen whole blood, isolated PBMCs, or DNA extracted from either of those sample types. Study-level results and caveats: The amount of clinical and demographic metadata varied by source and participant and was provided uncurated.

The chain links TRBV6-5 with TRBJ2-5, and the D gene may be TRBD2, 7 bases matching. The sequencing input was peripheral blood. This receptor was obtained from a man aged 45 to 65 with active COVID-19. The DNA is as follows: TGTGCCAGCAGTCATGGACTAGGGGGAGTGGAGACCCAGTACTTC. Translated, it reads CASSHGLGGVETQYF.